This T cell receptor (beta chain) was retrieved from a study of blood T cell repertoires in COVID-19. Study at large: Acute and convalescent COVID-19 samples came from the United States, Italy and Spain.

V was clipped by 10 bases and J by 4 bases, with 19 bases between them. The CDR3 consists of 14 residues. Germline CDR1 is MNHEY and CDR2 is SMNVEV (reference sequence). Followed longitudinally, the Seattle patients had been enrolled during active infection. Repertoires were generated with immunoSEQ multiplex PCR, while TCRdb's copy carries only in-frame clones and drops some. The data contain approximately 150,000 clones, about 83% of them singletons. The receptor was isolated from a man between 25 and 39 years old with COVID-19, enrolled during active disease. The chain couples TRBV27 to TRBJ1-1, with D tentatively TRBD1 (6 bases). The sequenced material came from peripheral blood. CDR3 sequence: CATQRGQTSTEAFF. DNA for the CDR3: TGTGCCACCCAAAGAGGACAGACCTCCACTGAAGCTTTCTTT.